Listed below are T cell receptor beta chains from one sample, sequenced in a study of shared clonotypes between healthy human individuals. Sequencing used immunoSEQ multiplex PCR; TCRdb keeps in-frame clones, though not all of them. This table has roughly 2,000,000 clones, around 96% appearing once. The sequenced material came from naive CD8+ T cells sorted from blood. These receptors were taken from a young man in good health. Both conserved end residues are part of each CDR3. The D gene is left open where the match is weak. Clone size, where shown, is once, few, many, or a class for clones that have expanded.

DNA: TGTGCCAGCAGTTTGGGCGCTGGACAGGGTGGCAATCAGCCCCAGCATTTT; CDR3: CASSLGAGQGGNQPQHF; J: TRBJ1-5; size: .; V: TRBV28; D: TRBD1
DNA: TGTGCCAGCAGTTCCATTGGAACGAACACCGGGGAGCTGTTTTTT; CDR3: CASSSIGTNTGELFF; J: TRBJ2-2; size: .; V: TRBV6-1; D: .
DNA: TGCAGCGCCAGACTAGCGGGAGGTCGGGAGACCCAGTACTTC; CDR3: CSARLAGGRETQYF; J: TRBJ2-5; size: .; V: TRBV29-1; D: TRBD2
DNA: TGTGCCTGGAGTGTACGGGGGGCGGACGGGGAGCTGTTTTTT; CDR3: CAWSVRGADGELFF; J: TRBJ2-2; size: .; V: TRBV30; D: .
DNA: TGTGCCAGCAGCTCTAGTGGGACAAACACCGGGGAGCTGTTTTTT; CDR3: CASSSSGTNTGELFF; J: TRBJ2-2; size: .; V: TRBV7-9; D: .
DNA: TGTGCCAGTGAAGGGGCCGGGGAGCTGTTTTTT; CDR3: CASEGAGELFF; J: TRBJ2-2; size: .; V: TRBV19; D: .
DNA: TGCGCCAGCAGCCAAGATCAGGCTAGCGGGCAGAACAATGAGCAGTTCTTC; CDR3: CASSQDQASGQNNEQFF; J: TRBJ2-1; size: .; V: TRBV4-3; D: TRBD2
DNA: TGTGCCAGCAGCTTTAACACGGGCCCCCTCCACTTT; CDR3: CASSFNTGPLHF; J: TRBJ1-6; size: .; V: TRBV7-3; D: .
DNA: TGTGCCAGTAGTATAAGCTTTGGGGAGACCCAGTACTTC; CDR3: CASSISFGETQYF; J: TRBJ2-5; size: .; V: TRBV19; D: .
DNA: TGTGCCAGCAGCTCACCCGGGACAGGGTTATACGAGCAGTACTTC; CDR3: CASSSPGTGLYEQYF; J: TRBJ2-7; size: .; V: TRBV11-2; D: TRBD1
DNA: TGTGCCAGCAGCGCCGTCGGGAATCTAGGTGAAAAACTGTTTTTT; CDR3: CASSAVGNLGEKLFF; J: TRBJ1-4; size: .; V: TRBV2; D: .
DNA: TGTGCCAGTAGTTCTCTTTTTGAGGGCTACTATGGCTACACCTTC; CDR3: CASSSLFEGYYGYTF; J: TRBJ1-2; size: .; V: TRBV19; D: .
DNA: TGTGCCAGCAGATCGGGACTCCCTGCCAATGAGCAGTTCTTC; CDR3: CASRSGLPANEQFF; J: TRBJ2-1; size: .; V: TRBV6-1; D: .
DNA: TGTGCCAGCAGCCCTTCGGGACTCTATGGCTACACCTTC; CDR3: CASSPSGLYGYTF; J: TRBJ1-2; size: .; V: TRBV9; D: .
DNA: TGTGCCAGCAGTCCCTCTTGGTCCGAGCAGTACTTC; CDR3: CASSPSWSEQYF; J: TRBJ2-7; size: .; V: TRBV27; D: .
DNA: TGTGCCAGCAGTGCTAGCGGGACCTACGACAATGAGCAGTTCTTC; CDR3: CASSASGTYDNEQFF; J: TRBJ2-1; size: once; V: TRBV2; D: TRBD2
DNA: TGTGCCAGCAGTCACCAGGCCAGCTATGGCTACACCTTC; CDR3: CASSHQASYGYTF; J: TRBJ1-2; size: .; V: TRBV27; D: .
DNA: TGTGCCAGCAGCCCCCGAAAGGGACCTCGCACAGATACGCAGTATTTT; CDR3: CASSPRKGPRTDTQYF; J: TRBJ2-3; size: once; V: TRBV7-9; D: .
DNA: TGTGCCAGCAGCCCAGGGAATTCACCCCTCCACTTT; CDR3: CASSPGNSPLHF; J: TRBJ1-6; size: .; V: TRBV6-6; D: .
DNA: TGTGCCAGCAGCCTCCCTTTTTTGGGCGGGCCGGACTACAATGAGCAGTTCTTC; CDR3: CASSLPFLGGPDYNEQFF; J: TRBJ2-1; size: .; V: TRBV7-9; D: .
DNA: TGTGCCAGCAGTCCATTCGCGCCAAGGGGAAACACTGAAGCTTTCTTT; CDR3: CASSPFAPRGNTEAFF; J: TRBJ1-1; size: .; V: TRBV2; D: .
DNA: TGCGCCAGCAGTGAAATAGGACTAGGAGCCCCAGAGACCCAGTACTTC; CDR3: CASSEIGLGAPETQYF; J: TRBJ2-5; size: .; V: TRBV10-2; D: TRBD2
DNA: TGTGCCTGGAATGGACTAGCGGTTGAGCAGTTCTTC; CDR3: CAWNGLAVEQFF; J: TRBJ2-1; size: .; V: TRBV30; D: TRBD2
DNA: TGCGCCAGCAGCCAAGAAAATAGTGCAGGGTGGCTCTACGAGCAGTACTTC; CDR3: CASSQENSAGWLYEQYF; J: TRBJ2-7; size: .; V: TRBV4-1; D: .
DNA: TGCGCCAGCAGCCCTGCGGGAGGGGGCTACGAGCAGTACTTC; CDR3: CASSPAGGGYEQYF; J: TRBJ2-7; size: .; V: TRBV4-3; D: TRBD2
DNA: TGTGGTTGTAGCGGGAGTTCCCATGAGCAGTTCTTC; CDR3: CGCSGSSHEQFF; J: TRBJ2-1; size: .; V: TRBV7-9; D: TRBD2
DNA: TGTGCCAGTAGTACACCCTTCCTCGGGGAGGGGACAGGCGAACATCGCCTCCACTTT; CDR3: CASSTPFLGEGTGEHRLHF; J: TRBJ1-6; size: .; V: TRBV19; D: TRBD1
DNA: TGTGCCAGCTCTGACGGCTACAATGAGCAGTTCTTC; CDR3: CASSDGYNEQFF; J: TRBJ2-1; size: .; V: TRBV9; D: .
DNA: TGCAGCGTTGAACTTGTGGGGGACCAGACCTACGAGCAGTACTTC; CDR3: CSVELVGDQTYEQYF; J: TRBJ2-7; size: .; V: TRBV29-1; D: .
DNA: TGTGCCAACGGGGAGACCCAGTACTTC; CDR3: CANGETQYF; J: TRBJ2-5; size: .; V: TRBV28; D: .
DNA: TGTGCCAGCAGTTTGACTAGCAGAGATACGCAGTATTTT; CDR3: CASSLTSRDTQYF; J: TRBJ2-3; size: .; V: TRBV6-5; D: TRBD2
DNA: TGTGCCTGGAGTCCATGGACAGAGGGGACTGGAAACACCATATATTTT; CDR3: CAWSPWTEGTGNTIYF; J: TRBJ1-3; size: few; V: TRBV30; D: .
DNA: TGTGCCAGCAGCCAATGGGAGGGAGCCTACGAGCAGTACTTC; CDR3: CASSQWEGAYEQYF; J: TRBJ2-7; size: .; V: TRBV14; D: TRBD2
DNA: TGTGCCAGCAGCGCACAGACTCTTGAGCAGTTCTTC; CDR3: CASSAQTLEQFF; J: TRBJ2-1; size: .; V: TRBV9; D: .
DNA: TGTGCCAGCAGTTTATGGGGAGGGTATGGCTACACCTTC; CDR3: CASSLWGGYGYTF; J: TRBJ1-2; size: few; V: TRBV27; D: .
DNA: TGTGCCAGCAGTTTAGGGACTGGCTATGGCTACACCTTC; CDR3: CASSLGTGYGYTF; J: TRBJ1-2; size: once; V: TRBV27; D: .
DNA: TGTGCCAGCAGCTTAGATCGAGAGGGGGCATACAATGAGCAGTTCTTC; CDR3: CASSLDREGAYNEQFF; J: TRBJ2-1; size: .; V: TRBV11-3; D: TRBD1
DNA: TGTGCCAGCAGCGACGGATTGGGCACCCACAATGAGCAGTTCTTC; CDR3: CASSDGLGTHNEQFF; J: TRBJ2-1; size: .; V: TRBV13; D: .
DNA: TGTGCCTGGAGTGTAACTCCTTGGGGTCCCCAGCATTTT; CDR3: CAWSVTPWGPQHF; J: TRBJ1-5; size: .; V: TRBV30; D: .
DNA: TGTGCCAGTCGGGACTACCTTACCTACGAGCAGTACTTC; CDR3: CASRDYLTYEQYF; J: TRBJ2-7; size: once; V: TRBV27; D: TRBD2
DNA: TGTGCCAGCAGCCCGGGACTCCTCGAGGCAGATACGCAGTATTTT; CDR3: CASSPGLLEADTQYF; J: TRBJ2-3; size: .; V: TRBV27; D: .
DNA: TGTGCCAGCAGTCTTCTCAGGGAGGACAATGAGCAGTTCTTC; CDR3: CASSLLREDNEQFF; J: TRBJ2-1; size: .; V: TRBV27; D: .
DNA: TGTGCAAGTCGCTCCCAGGGTAAAGAGACCCAGTACTTC; CDR3: CASRSQGKETQYF; J: TRBJ2-5; size: .; V: TRBV12-2; D: .
DNA: TGTGCCAGCAGCCCCGGGACTAGCGGGAGTAGAAATGAGCAGTTCTTC; CDR3: CASSPGTSGSRNEQFF; J: TRBJ2-1; size: .; V: TRBV7-6; D: TRBD2
DNA: TGTGCCAGCAGCCCTAGGGCGGGAGCGTACGAGCAGTACTTC; CDR3: CASSPRAGAYEQYF; J: TRBJ2-7; size: .; V: TRBV7-6; D: TRBD2
DNA: TGTGCCAGCAGCCGACCAAGGGAGGGCTCGGGGACTGAAGCTTTCTTT; CDR3: CASSRPREGSGTEAFF; J: TRBJ1-1; size: .; V: TRBV7-8; D: .
DNA: TGTGCCAGCAGCGTACCAGGGATGGGGAATGAGCAGTTCTTC; CDR3: CASSVPGMGNEQFF; J: TRBJ2-1; size: .; V: TRBV9; D: .